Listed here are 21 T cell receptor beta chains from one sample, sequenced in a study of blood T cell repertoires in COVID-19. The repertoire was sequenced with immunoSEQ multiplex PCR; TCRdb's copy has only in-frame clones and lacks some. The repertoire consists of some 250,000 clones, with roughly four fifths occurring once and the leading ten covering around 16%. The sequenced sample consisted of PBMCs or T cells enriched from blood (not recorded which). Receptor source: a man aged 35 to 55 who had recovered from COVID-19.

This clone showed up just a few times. The CDR3 loop is CASRHTGGGNSPLHF. DNA for the CDR3: TGTGCCAGCAGACATACAGGGGGCGGGAATTCACCCCTCCACTTT. The chain joins TRBV5-5 to TRBJ1-6; 9 nucleotides align to TRBD1. V was clipped by 5 bases and J by 7 bases; unmatched bases: 7. Germline V gives CDR1 SGHKS, CDR2 YYEKEE (reference sequence). This CDR3 is built from 15 residues.

CDR3 residues: CASSLDSGDNTEAFF. The DNA of the CDR3 is TGCGCCAGCAGCCTAGATTCAGGGGACAACACTGAAGCTTTCTTT. The chain carries TRBV4-3 and TRBJ1-1; the D gene is possibly TRBD1 (6 bases). Germline CDR1 LGHNA, CDR2 YSLEER. This CDR3 region has 15 residues. Trimming shortened V by 4 bases and J by 2 bases, and 14 bases separated the two germline ends.

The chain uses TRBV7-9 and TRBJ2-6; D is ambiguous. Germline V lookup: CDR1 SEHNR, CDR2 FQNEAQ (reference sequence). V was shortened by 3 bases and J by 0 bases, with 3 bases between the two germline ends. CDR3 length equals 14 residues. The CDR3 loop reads CASSFGSGANVLTF. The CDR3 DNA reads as TGTGCCAGCAGCTTCGGCTCTGGGGCCAACGTCCTGACTTTC.

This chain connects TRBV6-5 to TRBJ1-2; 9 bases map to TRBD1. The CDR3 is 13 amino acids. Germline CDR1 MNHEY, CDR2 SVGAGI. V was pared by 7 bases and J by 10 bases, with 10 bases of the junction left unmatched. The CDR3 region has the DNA TGTGCCAGCAACCCGAGTTGGGACAGGGACTACACCTTC. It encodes CASNPSWDRDYTF.

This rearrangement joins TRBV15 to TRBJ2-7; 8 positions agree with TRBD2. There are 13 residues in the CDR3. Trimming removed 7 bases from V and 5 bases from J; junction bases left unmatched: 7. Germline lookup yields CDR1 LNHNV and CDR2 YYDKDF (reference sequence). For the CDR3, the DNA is TGTGCCACCAACCCAGCGGGGGTAGACGAGCAGTACTTC. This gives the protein CATNPAGVDEQYF.

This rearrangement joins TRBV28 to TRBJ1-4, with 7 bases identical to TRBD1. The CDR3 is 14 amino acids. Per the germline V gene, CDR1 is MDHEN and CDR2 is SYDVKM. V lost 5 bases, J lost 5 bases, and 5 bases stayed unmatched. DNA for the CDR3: TGTGCCAGCAGTGAGACAGGGAGGAATGAAAAACTGTTTTTT. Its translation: CASSETGRNEKLFF.

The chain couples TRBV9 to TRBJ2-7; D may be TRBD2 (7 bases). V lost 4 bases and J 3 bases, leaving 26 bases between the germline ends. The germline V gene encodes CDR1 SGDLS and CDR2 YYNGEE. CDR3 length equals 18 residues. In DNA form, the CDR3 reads TGTGCCAGCAGCCGGGGGGCTCCAGGAGTACTCTTCGACTACGAGCAGTACTTC. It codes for CASSRGAPGVLFDYEQYF. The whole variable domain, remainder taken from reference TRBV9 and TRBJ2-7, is DSGVTQTPKHLITATGQRVTLRCSPRSGDLSVYWYQQSLDQGLQFLIQYYNGEERAKGNILERFSAQQFPDLHSELNLSSLELGDSALYFCASSRGAPGVLFDYEQYFGPGTRLTVT.

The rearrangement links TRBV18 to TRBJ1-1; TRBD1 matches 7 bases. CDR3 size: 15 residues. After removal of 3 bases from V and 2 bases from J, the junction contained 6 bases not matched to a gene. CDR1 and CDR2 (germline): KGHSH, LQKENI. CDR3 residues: CASSPTGQLNTEAFF. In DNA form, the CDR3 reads TGTGCCAGCTCACCGACAGGGCAACTAAACACTGAAGCTTTCTTT.

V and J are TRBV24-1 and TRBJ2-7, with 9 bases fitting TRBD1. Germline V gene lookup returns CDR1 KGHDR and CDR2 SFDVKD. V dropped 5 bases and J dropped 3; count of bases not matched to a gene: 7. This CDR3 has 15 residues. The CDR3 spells CATSGIQGAFYEQYF. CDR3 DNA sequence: TGTGCCACCAGTGGGATACAGGGGGCCTTCTACGAGCAGTACTTC.

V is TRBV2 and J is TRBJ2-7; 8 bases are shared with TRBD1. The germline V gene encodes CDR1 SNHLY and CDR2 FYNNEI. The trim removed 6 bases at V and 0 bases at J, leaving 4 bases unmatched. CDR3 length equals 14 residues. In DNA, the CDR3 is TGTGCCAGCAGGAAGGACAGGGTCTCCTACGAGCAGTACTTC. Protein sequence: CASRKDRVSYEQYF.

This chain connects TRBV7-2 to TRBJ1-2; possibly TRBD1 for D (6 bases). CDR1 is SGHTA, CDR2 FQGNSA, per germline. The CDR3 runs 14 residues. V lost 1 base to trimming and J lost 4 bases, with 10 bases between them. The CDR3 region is CASSLGRGLYGYTF. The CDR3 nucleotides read TGTGCCAGCAGCTTAGGGCGGGGGCTCTATGGCTACACCTTC.

The CDR3 DNA sequence: TGTGCCTGGAGTTTAGCGGGAGGGAGGGAGACCCAGTACTTC. Encoded protein: CAWSLAGGRETQYF. V usage is TRBV30 and J usage is TRBJ2-5; 11 nucleotides match TRBD2. J gave up 5 bases and V 2 bases, and 4 bases lay outside the gene matches. The CDR3 runs to 14 residues. Germline assignment: CDR1 GTSNPN and CDR2 SVGIG (reference sequence).

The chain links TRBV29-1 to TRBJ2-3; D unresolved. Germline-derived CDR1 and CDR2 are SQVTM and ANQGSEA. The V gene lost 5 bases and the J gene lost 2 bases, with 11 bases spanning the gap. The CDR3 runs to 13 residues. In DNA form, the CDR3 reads TGCAGCGTTATTCCCAGAAACACAGATACGCAGTATTTT. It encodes CSVIPRNTDTQYF.

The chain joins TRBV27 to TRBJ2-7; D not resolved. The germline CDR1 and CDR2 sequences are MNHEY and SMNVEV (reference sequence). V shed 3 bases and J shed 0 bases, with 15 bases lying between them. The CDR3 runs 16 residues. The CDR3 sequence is CASSFSDGVISYEQYF. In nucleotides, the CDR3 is TGTGCCAGCAGTTTTTCCGACGGAGTGATCTCCTACGAGCAGTACTTC.

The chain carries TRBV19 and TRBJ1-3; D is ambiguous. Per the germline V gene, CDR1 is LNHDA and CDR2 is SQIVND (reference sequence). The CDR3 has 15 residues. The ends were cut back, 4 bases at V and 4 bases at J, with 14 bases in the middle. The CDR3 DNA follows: TGTGCCAGTAGTAAAGGAGAGGCAGCCGGAAACACCATATATTTT. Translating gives CASSKGEAAGNTIYF.

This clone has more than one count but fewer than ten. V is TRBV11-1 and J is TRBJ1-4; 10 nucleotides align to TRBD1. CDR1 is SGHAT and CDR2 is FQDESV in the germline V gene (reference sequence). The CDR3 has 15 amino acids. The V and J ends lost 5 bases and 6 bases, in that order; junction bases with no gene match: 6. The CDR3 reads CASSRRDRGYEKLFF. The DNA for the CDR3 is TGTGCCAGCAGCCGACGGGACAGGGGCTATGAAAAACTGTTTTTT. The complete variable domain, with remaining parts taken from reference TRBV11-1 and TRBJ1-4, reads EAEVAQSPRYKITEKSQAVAFWCDPISGHATLYWYRQILGQGPELLVQFQDESVVDDSQLPKDRFSAERLKGVDSTLKIQPAELGDSAMYLCASSRRDRGYEKLFFGSGTQLSVL.

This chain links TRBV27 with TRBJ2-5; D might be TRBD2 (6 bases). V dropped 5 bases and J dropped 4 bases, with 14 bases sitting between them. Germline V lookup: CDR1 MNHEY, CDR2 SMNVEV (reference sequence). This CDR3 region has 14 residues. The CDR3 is CASSPGRRGETQYF. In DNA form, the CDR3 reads TGTGCCAGCAGTCCGGGACGGAGGGGAGAGACCCAGTACTTC.

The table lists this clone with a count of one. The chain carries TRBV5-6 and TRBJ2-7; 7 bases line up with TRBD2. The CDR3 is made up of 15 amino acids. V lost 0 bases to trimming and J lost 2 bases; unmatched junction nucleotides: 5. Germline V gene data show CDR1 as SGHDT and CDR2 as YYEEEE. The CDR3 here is CASSLVAGATYEQYF. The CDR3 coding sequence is TGTGCCAGCAGCTTGGTGGCGGGAGCCACCTACGAGCAGTACTTC.

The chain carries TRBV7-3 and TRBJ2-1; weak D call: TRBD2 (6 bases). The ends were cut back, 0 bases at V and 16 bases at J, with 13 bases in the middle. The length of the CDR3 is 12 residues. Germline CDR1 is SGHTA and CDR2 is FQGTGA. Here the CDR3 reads CASSLTRGIVFF. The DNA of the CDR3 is TGTGCCAGCAGCTTAACTCGCGGGATCGTCTTCTTC. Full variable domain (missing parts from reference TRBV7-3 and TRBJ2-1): GAGVSQTPSNKVTEKGKYVELRCDPISGHTALYWYRQSLGQGPEFLIYFQGTGAADDSGLPNDRFFAVRPEGSVSTLKIQRTERGDSAVYLCASSLTRGIVFFGPGTRLTVL.

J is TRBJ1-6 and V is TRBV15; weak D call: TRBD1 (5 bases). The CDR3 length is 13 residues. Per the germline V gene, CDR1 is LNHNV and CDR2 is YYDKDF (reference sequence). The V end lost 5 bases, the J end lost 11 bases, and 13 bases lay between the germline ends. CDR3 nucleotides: TGTGCCACCAGCCCCGGGGGGGGACCACCCCTCCACTTT. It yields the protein CATSPGGGPPLHF.

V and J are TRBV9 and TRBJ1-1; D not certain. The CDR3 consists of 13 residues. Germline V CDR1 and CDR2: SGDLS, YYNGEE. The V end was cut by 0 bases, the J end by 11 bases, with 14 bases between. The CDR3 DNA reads TGTGCCAGCAGCGTAGCTAACCCCCCCCGGGCTTTCTTT. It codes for CASSVANPPRAFF.